A selection of T cell receptor beta chains follows, all from one sample in a study of PD-L1 blockade in urothelial cancer. Data came from immunoSEQ multiplex PCR; TCRdb stores just in-frame clones and leaves some out. The table includes about 53,000 clones, roughly 87% detected once. Specimen: PBMCs, collected around atezolizumab (anti-PD-L1) treatment. The receptors were gathered from an older woman with urothelial cancer. CDR3s include the opening cysteine and the closing phenylalanine or tryptophan. A D gene is named only where the DNA matches it firmly. The size of a clone is reported for some rows only, either as once, few or many, or as a class for expanded clones.

j_call v_call d_call clone_size cdr3_nt cdr3_aa
TRBJ2-5 TRBV6-6 TRBD2 NA TGTGCCAGCAGTTATCGGGAGGGGAGCGGGAGCTACTTC CASSYREGSGSYF
TRBJ2-7 TRBV5-6 TRBD1 NA TGTGCCAGCAGCCAGGGACAGGGGGTTTACGAGCAGTACTTC CASSQGQGVYEQYF
TRBJ1-5 TRBV5-8 NA NA TGTGCCAGCAGCTTACAGGGTCCTCAGCCCCAGCATTTT CASSLQGPQPQHF
TRBJ2-3 TRBV5-4 NA NA TGTGCCAGCAGCTTGCTGTTGGGGGCCGACACAGATACGCAGTATTTT CASSLLLGADTDTQYF
TRBJ2-7 TRBV6-5 TRBD1 NA TGTGCCAGCAGTTACTCAGGGGACAGATCCTACGAGCAGTACTTC CASSYSGDRSYEQYF
TRBJ2-3 TRBV9 NA NA TGTGCCAGCAGCGTGGCTTCCATCGACACAGATACGCAGTATTTT CASSVASIDTDTQYF
TRBJ2-7 TRBV28 NA NA TGTGCCAGCAGTTTGGTAGAACCGACTGCCGAGCAGTACTTC CASSLVEPTAEQYF
TRBJ1-2 TRBV6-6 TRBD1 NA TGTGCCAGCAGTGACAGGGGGCCTCAGGGCTACACCTTC CASSDRGPQGYTF
TRBJ2-3 TRBV18 TRBD1 once TGTGCCAGCTCATTCCTACAGGGGGCATCAGATACGCAGTATTTT CASSFLQGASDTQYF
TRBJ1-1 TRBV9 NA NA TGTGCCAGCAGCGGGGAGTACTCTGAAGCTTTCTTT CASSGEYSEAFF
TRBJ2-7 TRBV5-1 TRBD2 NA TGCGCCAGCAGCAGGAGCCTAGCGGGAATCTACGAGCAGTACTTC CASSRSLAGIYEQYF
TRBJ1-5 TRBV28 TRBD1 NA TGTGCCAGCAGTCGGGACAGGATCGAGCCCCAGCATTTT CASSRDRIEPQHF
TRBJ2-1 TRBV5-4 NA NA TGTGCCAGCAGTTTGACTTACAGGGTTGAGCAGTTCTTC CASSLTYRVEQFF
TRBJ1-1 TRBV4-1 TRBD1 NA TGCGCCAGCAGCCGGGGGACAGGAAACACTGAAGCTTTCTTT CASSRGTGNTEAFF
TRBJ1-1 TRBV28 NA once TGTGCCAGCAGACCCCTCACAGGGCCTGAAGCTTTCTTT CASRPLTGPEAFF
TRBJ2-7 TRBV5-5 NA NA TGTGCCAGCAGTCAGGCGCAGGGGAACGAGCAGTACTTC CASSQAQGNEQYF
TRBJ1-4 TRBV27 NA NA TGTGCCAGCAGTTTTGAGGGAGATGAAAAACTGTTTTTT CASSFEGDEKLFF
TRBJ2-7 TRBV29-1 NA NA TGCAGCGTTGTGGAAGCGGGCTACGAGCAGTACTTC CSVVEAGYEQYF
TRBJ2-1 TRBV7-8 NA NA TGTGCCAGCAGCCCCTCTAGCGATAGCGAGCAGTTCTTC CASSPSSDSEQFF
TRBJ2-2 TRBV9 TRBD2 NA TGTGCCAGCAGCCGAAACAGCGGGGGGGCCCCCGGGGAGCTGTTTTTT CASSRNSGGAPGELFF
TRBJ2-1 TRBV5-4 NA NA TGTGCCAGCAGCATCCCCGGGACACACAATGAGCAGTTCTTC CASSIPGTHNEQFF
TRBJ2-7 TRBV7-9 TRBD2 once TGTGCCAGCAGCCCCGGTGGGAGCGGGAGAACAGGGGAGCAGTACTTC CASSPGGSGRTGEQYF
TRBJ2-7 TRBV7-2 TRBD2 NA TGTGCCAGCAGCTTTAGCGGGAGGGCCCTCCACGAGCAGTACTTC CASSFSGRALHEQYF
TRBJ1-5 TRBV7-2 TRBD1 NA TGTGCCAGCAGCTTGGTCAGATGGACAGGTAAAATTAGCAATCAGCCCCAGCATTTT CASSLVRWTGKISNQPQHF
TRBJ2-1 TRBV7-8 TRBD2 NA TGTGCCAGCAGCCGGAGCGGACTAGCGGGGATTTACAATGAGCAGTTCTTC CASSRSGLAGIYNEQFF
TRBJ2-5 TRBV4-3 TRBD1 NA TGCGCCAGCAGCCCTCATGCACCGGGACAGGGGCAAGAGACCCAGTACTTC CASSPHAPGQGQETQYF
TRBJ2-7 TRBV27 TRBD2 NA TGTGCCAGCAGTGCCCTAGCGGGAGGGCCTCCCGGTTTTGAGCAGTACTTC CASSALAGGPPGFEQYF
TRBJ1-1 TRBV10-3 TRBD1 many TGTGCCACGGGACAGGGGAGTGAAGCTTTCTTT CATGQGSEAFF
TRBJ2-2 TRBV7-6 TRBD1 NA TGTGCCAGCAGCTACCGGGACAGGGACCCCCCGGGATTGGTCGGGGAGCTGTTTTTT CASSYRDRDPPGLVGELFF